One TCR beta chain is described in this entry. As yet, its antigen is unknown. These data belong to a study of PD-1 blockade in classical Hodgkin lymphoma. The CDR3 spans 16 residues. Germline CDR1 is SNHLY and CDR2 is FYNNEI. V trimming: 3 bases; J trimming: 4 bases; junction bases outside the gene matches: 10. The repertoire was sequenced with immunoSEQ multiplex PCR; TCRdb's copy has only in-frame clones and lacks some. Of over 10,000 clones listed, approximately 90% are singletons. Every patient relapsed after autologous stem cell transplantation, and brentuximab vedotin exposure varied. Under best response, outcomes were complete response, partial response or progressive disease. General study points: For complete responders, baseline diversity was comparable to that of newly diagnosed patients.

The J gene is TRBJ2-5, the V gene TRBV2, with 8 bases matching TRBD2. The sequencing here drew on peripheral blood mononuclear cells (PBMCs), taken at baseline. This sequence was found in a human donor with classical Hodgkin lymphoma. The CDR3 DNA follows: TGTGCCAGCAGTGAGGAGGCGGGAGGACCGCTAGAGACCCAGTACTTC. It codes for CASSEEAGGPLETQYF.